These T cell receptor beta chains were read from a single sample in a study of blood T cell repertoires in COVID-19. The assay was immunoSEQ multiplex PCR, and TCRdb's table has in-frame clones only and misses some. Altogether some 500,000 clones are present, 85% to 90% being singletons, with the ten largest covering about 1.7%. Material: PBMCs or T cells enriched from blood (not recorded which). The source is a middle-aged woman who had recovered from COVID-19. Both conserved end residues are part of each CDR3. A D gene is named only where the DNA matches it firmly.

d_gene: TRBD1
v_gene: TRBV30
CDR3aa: CAWSGGQGEGGAFF

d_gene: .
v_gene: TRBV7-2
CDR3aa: CASSPLTLRDTQYF

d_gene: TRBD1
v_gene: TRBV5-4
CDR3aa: CASSLAQGAYNEQFF

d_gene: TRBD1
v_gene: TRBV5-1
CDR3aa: CASSQGQDTYGYTF

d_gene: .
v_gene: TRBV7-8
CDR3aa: CASSPSDRNTEAFF

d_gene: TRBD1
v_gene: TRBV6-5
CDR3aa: CASMTGNYGYTF

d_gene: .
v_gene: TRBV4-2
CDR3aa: CASSQPGDTQYF

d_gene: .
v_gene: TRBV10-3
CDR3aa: CAIRSRSLVGTGGNTIYF

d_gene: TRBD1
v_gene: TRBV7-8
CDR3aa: CASSLVDRGGGGYTF

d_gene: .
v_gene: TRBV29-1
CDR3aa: CSVEGSAGPVIVRADTQYF

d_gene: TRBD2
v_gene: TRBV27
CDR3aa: CASAILAGGYNEQFF

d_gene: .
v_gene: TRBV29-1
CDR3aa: CSVLDGHHTEAFF

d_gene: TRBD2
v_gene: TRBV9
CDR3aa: CASSRTSEASTDTQYF

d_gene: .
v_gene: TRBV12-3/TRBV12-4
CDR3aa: CASNRGLGNTIYF

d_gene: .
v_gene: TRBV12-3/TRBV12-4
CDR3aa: CASSQISNQPQHF

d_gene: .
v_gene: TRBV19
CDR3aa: CASSIVNTDYGYTF

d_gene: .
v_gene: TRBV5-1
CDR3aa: CASSLNPGNTEAFF

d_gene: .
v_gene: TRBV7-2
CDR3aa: CASSLAGTGVNNQPQHF

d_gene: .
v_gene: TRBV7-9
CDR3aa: CASSPIRGRSYNEQFF

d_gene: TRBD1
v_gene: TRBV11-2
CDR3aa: CASSLGQPNEKLFF

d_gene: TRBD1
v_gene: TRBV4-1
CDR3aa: CASGIPDRDDEQYF

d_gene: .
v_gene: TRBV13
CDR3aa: CASSLGQLTEAFF

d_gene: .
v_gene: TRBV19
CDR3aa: CASSTYRSGNQPQHF

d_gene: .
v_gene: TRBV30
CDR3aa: CAWSTGFNSPLHF

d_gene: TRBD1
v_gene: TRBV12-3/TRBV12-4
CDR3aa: CASRPTGGETQYF

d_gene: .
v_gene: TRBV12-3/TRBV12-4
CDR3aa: CATEYGYTF

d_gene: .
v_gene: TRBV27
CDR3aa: CASSLRSRRTNQPQHF

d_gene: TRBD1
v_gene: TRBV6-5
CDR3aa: CASSPRDSPGEQYF

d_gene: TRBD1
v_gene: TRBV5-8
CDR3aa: CASSLLTGDLYGTF

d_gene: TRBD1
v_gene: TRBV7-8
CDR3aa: CASSPKTGVLSNQPQHF

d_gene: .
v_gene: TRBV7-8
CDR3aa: CASSLELDSYEQYF

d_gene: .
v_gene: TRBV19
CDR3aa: CASNTVRSGNTIYF

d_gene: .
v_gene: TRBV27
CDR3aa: CASSFRGGPHEQFF

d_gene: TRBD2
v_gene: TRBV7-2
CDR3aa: CASSYPGLTGDGELFF

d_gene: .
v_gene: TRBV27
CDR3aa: CASWNGGEQYF

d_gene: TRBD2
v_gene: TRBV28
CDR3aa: CASSLPGGRYEQYF

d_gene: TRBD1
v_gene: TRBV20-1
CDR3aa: CSASAGGFYGYTF

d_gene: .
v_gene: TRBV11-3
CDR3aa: CASSKEGGYGYTF

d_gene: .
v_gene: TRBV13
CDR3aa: CASSETGHRNTGELFF

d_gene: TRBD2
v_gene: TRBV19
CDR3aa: CASKGMGTSGRNEQFF

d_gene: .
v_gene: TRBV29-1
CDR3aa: CSVVGGNTEAFF

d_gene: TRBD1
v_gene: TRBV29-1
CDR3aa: CSAGTGGGTEAFF

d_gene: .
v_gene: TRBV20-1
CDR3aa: CSASAGSSYNEQFF

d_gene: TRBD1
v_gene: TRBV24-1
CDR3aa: CATAELDRARETQYF

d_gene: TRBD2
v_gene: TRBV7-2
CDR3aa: CASSSPNFRGRVYNEQFF

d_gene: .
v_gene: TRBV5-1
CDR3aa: CASSDLPGLLDTDTQYF

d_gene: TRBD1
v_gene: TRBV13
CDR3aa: CASSEQGAGNTEAFF

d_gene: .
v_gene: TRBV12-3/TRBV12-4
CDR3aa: CASSPQGKGGYTF

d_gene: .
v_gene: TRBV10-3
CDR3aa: CAISSIAAEAFF

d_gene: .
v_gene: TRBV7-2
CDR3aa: CASSWTENNSPLHF

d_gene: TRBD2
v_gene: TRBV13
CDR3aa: CASSSEAVLAGDNTGELFF

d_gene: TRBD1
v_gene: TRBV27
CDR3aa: CASTITGGAYEQYF

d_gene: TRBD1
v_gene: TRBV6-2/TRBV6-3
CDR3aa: CASSYRSGQRVEQYF